These 31 T cell receptor beta chains were sequenced from one sample in a study of T cells in Graves' hyperthyroidism and ophthalmopathy. RNA transcripts yielded amplified TCR beta CDR3 regions. Researchers ran a first-round RT-PCR on the TCR CDR3 using the HTBI primer set. TCRdb fed the multiplex PCR reads into MiXCR, producing one record per CDR3 protein. Of 400,000 to 500,000 distinct CDR3 sequences listed, 14% to 15% are singletons. The sequenced material came from blood. These receptors were taken from a man younger than 35 with Graves' ophthalmopathy.

This clonotype occurred many times. The rearrangement joins TRBV28 to TRBJ1-5; weak D call: TRBD1 (6 bases). CDR1 and CDR2 from the germline V gene are MDHEN and SYDVKM. V lost 5 bases and J 0 bases, leaving 20 bases between the germline ends. CDR3 length: 18 residues. CDR3 region: CASSLPLRTEHSNQPQHF. CDR3 coding DNA: TGTGCCAGCAGTCTCCCGTTAAGGACAGAGCATAGCAATCAGCCCCAGCATTTT.

This chain joins TRBV5-5 and TRBJ1-2; D might be TRBD1 (6 bases). The CDR3 length is 14 residues. Germline CDR1 reads SGHKS; CDR2 reads YYEKEE (reference sequence). Trimming took off 1 base at V and 0 bases at J, with 7 bases between the two ends. CDR3 sequence (DNA): TGTGCCAGCAGCTTGTGGGGGCCTAACTATGGCTACACCTTC. It translates to CASSLWGPNYGYTF.

This clonotype was recorded a few times. The chain combines TRBV14 with TRBJ1-6; the D is unclear. The CDR3 totals 13 residues. Germline loops: CDR1 SGHDN, CDR2 FVKESK. The V end lost 5 bases, the J end lost 8 bases, and 10 bases lay between the germline ends. The CDR3 DNA follows: TGTGCCAGCAGCAATAGCCCGTATTCACCCCTCCACTTT. This gives the protein CASSNSPYSPLHF.

The chain carries TRBV3-1 and TRBJ2-3, with 8 nucleotides matching TRBD1. The CDR3 totals 19 residues. The germline V gene has CDR1 LGHDT and CDR2 YNNKEL (reference sequence). The V segment lost 0 bases and the J segment 3 bases; nucleotides outside the gene matches: 14. Here the CDR3 DNA reads TGTGCCAGCAGCCAAGATTTGGGACAGGAGGGGATTGGGACAGATACGCAGTATTTT. It yields the protein CASSQDLGQEGIGTDTQYF.

This clonotype was recorded many times. The rearrangement uses TRBV20-1 and TRBJ2-3; D remains ambiguous. The CDR3 has 14 residues. From germline, CDR1 is DFQATT and CDR2 SNEGSKA (reference sequence). Trimming took off 2 bases at V and 5 bases at J, with 14 bases between the two ends. As DNA, the CDR3 is TGCAGTGCTAGACAGCGATACAAGGGAGATACGCAGTATTTT. Its translation: CSARQRYKGDTQYF.

This clonotype was seen at least ten times. The chain is built from TRBV2 and TRBJ2-1, with 9 nucleotides matching TRBD1. Germline V gene data show CDR1 as SNHLY and CDR2 as FYNNEI. This CDR3 comprises 13 residues. J gave up 5 bases and V 4 bases, and 0 bases lay outside the gene matches. The CDR3, as DNA: TGTGCCAGCAGTGGGACAGGGGACAATGAGCAGTTCTTC. It is translated as CASSGTGDNEQFF. Complete variable domain (other parts from reference TRBV2 and TRBJ2-1): EPEVTQTPSHQVTQMGQEVILRCVPISNHLYFYWYRQILGQKVEFLVSFYNNEISEKSEIFDDQFSVERPDGSNFTLKIRSTKLEDSAMYFCASSGTGDNEQFFGPGTRLTVL.

This clonotype was detected ten times or more. The chain carries TRBV20-1 and TRBJ2-3; perhaps TRBD2 as D (5 bases). Per the germline V gene, CDR1 is DFQATT and CDR2 is SNEGSKA (reference sequence). The length of the CDR3 is 14 residues. The ends were cut back, 1 base at V and 4 bases at J, with 12 bases in the middle. The CDR3 protein is CSARGALEADTQYF. CDR3 nucleotides: TGCAGTGCTAGAGGCGCGTTGGAGGCAGATACGCAGTATTTT.

The rearrangement uses TRBV27 and TRBJ1-5; D uncertain. Deletions cut 1 base from V and 0 bases from J, with 7 bases between. Germline V gene lookup returns CDR1 MNHEY and CDR2 SMNVEV (reference sequence). The CDR3 runs to 15 residues. CDR3 loop: CASSLLRDSNQPQHF. CDR3 in DNA: TGTGCCAGCAGTTTATTGAGAGATAGCAATCAGCCCCAGCATTTT.

This clonotype appeared many times. This chain uses TRBV19 with TRBJ2-3, with D possibly matching TRBD1 (5 bases). The CDR3 length is 13 residues. V lost 3 bases and J lost 7, with 11 bases in between. Germline lookup yields CDR1 LNHDA and CDR2 SQIVND (reference sequence). The CDR3 region has the DNA TGTGCCAGTAGTATTGTCAGGGCTAATACGCAGTATTTT. It translates to CASSIVRANTQYF.

This clonotype was recorded many times. The chain couples TRBV2 to TRBJ2-5, with 7 bases aligning to TRBD2. The ends lost 7 bases at V and 5 bases at J; junction bases unmatched: 13. CDR1 SNHLY and CDR2 FYNNEI come from the germline V gene. This CDR3 comprises 15 residues. The CDR3 loop is CASTGLGGSGETQYF. CDR3 coding DNA: TGTGCCAGCACGGGGTTAGGCGGGAGTGGTGAGACCCAGTACTTC.

The chain recombines TRBV19 with TRBJ2-1; D gene ambiguous. This CDR3 spans 14 amino acids. Germline loops: CDR1 LNHDA, CDR2 SQIVND (reference sequence). The ends were cut back, 2 bases at V and 1 base at J, with 6 bases in the middle. CDR3 bases: TGTGCCAGTAGTATAAGCGAATCCTACAATGAGCAGTTCTTC. Its translation: CASSISESYNEQFF.

This clonotype was detected a few times. The gene calls are TRBV3-1 and TRBJ2-3; tentatively, D is TRBD2 (5 bases). The V end lost 1 base, the J end lost 6 bases, and 11 bases lay between the germline ends. Germline V lookup: CDR1 LGHDT, CDR2 YNNKEL (reference sequence). CDR3 length: 14 residues. CDR3 bases: TGTGCCAGCAGCCAAGGGGCTAGCTCCGATACGCAGTATTTT. It specifies CASSQGASSDTQYF.

This clonotype was counted at least ten times. The J gene is TRBJ2-2, the V gene TRBV29-1; D is unclear. The CDR3 extends over 13 amino acids. The germline CDR1 and CDR2 sequences are SQVTM and ANQGSEA. V shed 4 bases and J shed 5 bases, with 11 bases lying between them. The CDR3 is CSVVGQGTGELFF. The DNA of the CDR3 is TGCAGCGTTGTAGGGCAAGGTACCGGGGAGCTGTTTTTT.

This clonotype was detected many times. The chain has TRBV2 and TRBJ1-2; 7 positions match TRBD1. The CDR3 covers 13 residues. V lost 4 bases, J lost 4 bases, and 3 bases stayed unmatched. Germline V gives CDR1 SNHLY, CDR2 FYNNEI. Written as DNA, the CDR3 is TGTGCCAGCAGTGGACAGGGAACCTATGGCTACACCTTC. The encoded protein is CASSGQGTYGYTF.

This clonotype was detected ten times or more. The chain has TRBV2 and TRBJ1-1; no clear D gene. Trimming removed 4 bases at V and 2 bases at J, with 8 bases between. Germline V CDR1 and CDR2: SNHLY, FYNNEI. The CDR3 loop spans 13 amino acids. The CDR3 protein is CASSASTNTEAFF. The CDR3, as DNA: TGTGCCAGCAGTGCGAGTACTAACACTGAAGCTTTCTTT.

This clonotype was recorded at least ten times. The rearrangement joins TRBV18 to TRBJ2-1, with TRBD2 matching over 8 bases. Germline-derived CDR1 and CDR2 are KGHSH and LQKENI. After removal of 3 bases from V and 7 bases from J, the junction contained 11 bases not matched to a gene. The CDR3 covers 16 residues. The CDR3 is CASSPTATGRENEQFF. Written as DNA, the CDR3 is TGTGCCAGCTCACCTACTGCAACCGGGAGGGAGAATGAGCAGTTCTTC.

This clonotype was counted many times. The gene calls are TRBV11-3 and TRBJ1-4; 11 bases are shared with TRBD1. The junction had 12 bases not matched to a gene; V was cut back by 6 bases and J by 0 bases. The CDR3 is 19 amino acids. Germline V CDR1 and CDR2: SGHNT, YENEEA. This CDR3 is CASRPGTGGRIATNEKLFF. The CDR3 coding sequence is TGTGCCAGCAGGCCGGGGACAGGGGGACGTATTGCAACTAATGAAAAACTGTTTTTT. Full variable domain (remainder filled in from reference TRBV11-3 and TRBJ1-4): EAGVVQSPRYKIIEKKQPVAFWCNPISGHNTLYWYLQNLGQGPELLIRYENEEAVDDSQLPKDRFSAERLKGVDSTLKIQPAELGDSAVYLCASRPGTGGRIATNEKLFFGSGTQLSVL.

Ten or more counts support this clonotype. The CDR3 sequence: CAWRGSYYGYTF. The DNA of the CDR3 is TGTGCCTGGAGAGGCAGCTACTATGGCTACACCTTC. This chain links TRBV30 with TRBJ1-2; the D is unclear. With 3 bases removed from V and 3 bases from J, the gap between germline ends came to 8 bases. Germline V lookup: CDR1 GTSNPN, CDR2 SVGIG (reference sequence). The length of the CDR3 is 12 residues. Filled out from reference TRBV30 and TRBJ1-2, the complete variable domain reads SQTIHQWPATLVQPVGSPLSLECTVEGTSNPNLYWYRQAAGRGLQLLFYSVGIGQISSEVPQNLSASRPQDRQFILSSKKLLLSDSGFYLCAWRGSYYGYTFGSGTRLTVV.

The sample holds a few counts of this clonotype. The chain uses TRBV10-1 and TRBJ2-5; 8 nucleotides agree with TRBD1. Trimming cost V 4 bases and J 2 bases; bases outside gene matches: 3. In germline, CDR1 is WNHNN, CDR2 SYGVQD (reference sequence). The CDR3 is 14 amino acids. CDR3 coding DNA: TGCGCCAGCAGTGCCGGGACAGGTCAAGAGACCCAGTACTTC. It translates to CASSAGTGQETQYF.

This clonotype appeared a few times. The V and J genes are TRBV6-1 and TRBJ1-6; TRBD1 aligns across 12 bases. The germline V gene encodes CDR1 MNHNS and CDR2 SASEGT. The CDR3 loop spans 19 amino acids. Trimming cost V 4 bases and J 8 bases; bases outside gene matches: 15. For the CDR3, the DNA is TGTGCCAGCAGTGGCCGGGACAGGGGGCGTTTGGTAATTGATTCACCCCTCCACTTT. This codes for CASSGRDRGRLVIDSPLHF.

This clonotype was picked up many times. The chain recombines TRBV3-1 with TRBJ2-7; TRBD1 matches 8 bases. J lost 7 bases, V lost 3 bases, and 5 bases had no gene match. This CDR3 has 13 amino acids. The germline gives CDR1 LGHDT, CDR2 YNNKEL (reference sequence). The CDR3 spells CASSHWTGQEQYF. DNA of the CDR3: TGTGCCAGCAGCCACTGGACAGGGCAAGAGCAGTACTTC.

In this sample, this clonotype turned up many times. The chain uses TRBV2 and TRBJ1-1; D is undetermined. The CDR3 spans 15 residues. Per the germline V gene, CDR1 is SNHLY and CDR2 is FYNNEI. V was cut by 6 bases and J by 1 base, with 15 bases left in between. CDR3 residues: CASRPLPRSNTEAFF. The CDR3 DNA sequence: TGTGCCAGCAGGCCTCTGCCGAGGTCGAACACTGAAGCTTTCTTT.

This clonotype was recorded at least ten times. The CDR3 spells CASSQLGGRLNTGELFF. The CDR3 coding sequence is TGTGCCAGCAGCCAACTCGGAGGGAGGCTTAACACCGGGGAGCTGTTTTTT. The V and J genes are TRBV7-3 and TRBJ2-2, with a tentative D call TRBD2 (6 bases). The CDR3 sequence is 17 residues long. Trimming removed 5 bases from V and 2 bases from J, with 18 bases in between. Germline V CDR1 and CDR2: SGHTA, FQGTGA.

This clonotype has at least ten counts. The genes are TRBV6-1 and TRBJ2-1, with 11 bases that match TRBD2. The CDR3 contains 18 residues. J lost 7 bases, V lost 2 bases, and 13 bases had no gene match. The V gene's germline CDR1 is MNHNS and CDR2 SASEGT. In nucleotides, the CDR3 is TGTGCCAGCAGTGAATGGGCCTTAGCGGGAGGGGAAGGTAATGAGCAGTTCTTC. Amino acid sequence: CASSEWALAGGEGNEQFF.

This clonotype has at least ten counts. This sequence joins TRBV28 and TRBJ1-4; 7 bases are shared with TRBD1. The CDR3 is 14 residues long. From germline, CDR1 is MDHEN and CDR2 SYDVKM. The V gene end was trimmed by 5 bases and the J gene end by 7 bases; junction bases not matched to a gene: 7. The CDR3 is CASSVGQAGEKLFF. The CDR3 nucleotides are TGTGCCAGCAGTGTAGGACAGGCGGGTGAAAAACTGTTTTTT.

This clonotype has a count of ten or more. The chain joins TRBV27 to TRBJ2-7, with unresolved D. From germline, CDR1 is MNHEY and CDR2 SMNVEV (reference sequence). The V gene lost 1 base and the J gene lost 0 bases, with 10 bases spanning the gap. The CDR3 length is 15 residues. Written as DNA, the CDR3 is TGTGCCAGCAGTTTATTTCCAGCTAGCTCCTACGAGCAGTACTTC. Translated, it gives CASSLFPASSYEQYF.

This clonotype was detected a few times. The rearrangement uses TRBV10-1 and TRBJ2-1; 8 bases map to TRBD2. The CDR3 has 16 amino acids. Germline V gene lookup returns CDR1 WNHNN and CDR2 SYGVQD (reference sequence). The V and J ends lost 4 bases and 4 bases, in that order; junction bases with no gene match: 9. The CDR3, as DNA: TGCGCCAGCAGTGTAACAAGCGGGAGTCTATACAATGAGCAGTTCTTC. It codes for CASSVTSGSLYNEQFF.

About this clonotype itself: A single base separates this from a much larger clone, so it may be a read error. This chain links TRBV7-3 with TRBJ2-3; 9 positions match TRBD2. Germline CDR1 is SGHTA and CDR2 is FQGTGA. CDR3 size: 14 residues. With V trimmed by 5 bases and J by 8 bases, 8 bases remained unmatched. The CDR3: CASSNLAGLSTQYF. The CDR3 bases are TGTGCCAGCAGCAACCTAGCGGGACTCTCTACGCAGTATTTT.

J is TRBJ2-3 and V is TRBV20-1; 7 bases align to TRBD2. After removal of 0 bases from V and 5 bases from J, the junction contained 11 bases not matched to a gene. The CDR3 has 16 amino acids. From germline, CDR1 is DFQATT and CDR2 SNEGSKA (reference sequence). For the CDR3, the DNA is TGCAGTGCTAGAGATGAAGGCGGGAGAGGGGTAGATACGCAGTATTTT. It translates to CSARDEGGRGVDTQYF.

At least ten counts were recorded for this clonotype. The chain joins TRBV20-1 to TRBJ1-1; weak D call: TRBD1 (5 bases). V shed 3 bases and J shed 10 bases, with 12 bases lying between them. This CDR3 has 11 residues. Per the germline V gene, CDR1 is DFQATT and CDR2 is SNEGSKA (reference sequence). The chain's CDR3 is CSASGGSPAFF. The DNA for the CDR3 is TGCAGTGCTAGTGGGGGGTCTCCAGCTTTCTTT.

Many counts were recorded for this clonotype. The V call is TRBV18, the J call TRBJ2-7; D might be TRBD1 (6 bases). CDR3 length: 16 amino acids. Trimming took off 2 bases at V and 6 bases at J, with 20 bases between the two ends. CDR1 is KGHSH, CDR2 LQKENI, per germline. The chain's CDR3 is CASSPEGMVGAREQYF. The CDR3 DNA is TGTGCCAGCTCACCAGAGGGGATGGTGGGGGCGCGCGAGCAGTACTTC.